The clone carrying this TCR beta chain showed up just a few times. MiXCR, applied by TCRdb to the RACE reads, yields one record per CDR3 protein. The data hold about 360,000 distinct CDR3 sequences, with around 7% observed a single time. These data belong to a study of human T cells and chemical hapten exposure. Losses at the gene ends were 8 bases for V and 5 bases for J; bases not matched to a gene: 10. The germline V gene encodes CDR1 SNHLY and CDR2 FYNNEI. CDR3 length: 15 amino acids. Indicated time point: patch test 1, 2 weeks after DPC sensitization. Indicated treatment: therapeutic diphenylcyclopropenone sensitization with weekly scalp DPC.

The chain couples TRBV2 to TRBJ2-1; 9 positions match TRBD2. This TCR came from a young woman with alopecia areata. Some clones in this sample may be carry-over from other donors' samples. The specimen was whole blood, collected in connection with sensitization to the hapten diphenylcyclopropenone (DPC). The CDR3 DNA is TGTGCCAGCTCGAAACAAGCGGGGGGTCACAATGAGCAGTTCTTC. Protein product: CASSKQAGGHNEQFF.